These 29 T cell receptor beta chains share one sample of origin, sequenced in a study of blood T cells in healthy people across ages (dated by TCRdb to the mid-2010s). The library came from 5' RACE. Instrument on record: Illumina HiSeq 2500. A second PCR of about 6 to 12 cycles was run with a J-beta primer mix and a sample-barcoded 5' primer. The public reads were reprocessed in TCRdb via fastp at Q25 and MiXCR, keeping in-frame beta chains. Rows are unified per CDR3 protein, each entry keeping the most common DNA and genes. The sample table contains under 2,000,000 distinct CDR3 sequences; only one count was recorded for about 50% of them. The top ten clonotypes cover over 2% of the sample. Sequencing was performed on blood. All receptors derive from a woman between 40 and 55 years old in good health.

The chain has TRBV6-1 and TRBJ1-6, with 7 bases fitting TRBD1. The V gene's germline CDR1 is MNHNS and CDR2 SASEGT. The J segment lost 8 bases and the V segment lost 9 bases, leaving 13 bases of the junction unmatched. The CDR3 consists of 15 residues. In nucleotides, the CDR3 is TGTGCCAGTCAGAGAAATGACAGGGCCGATTCACCCCTCCACTTT. Protein sequence: CASQRNDRADSPLHF.

V is TRBV24-1 and J is TRBJ2-1, with D possibly TRBD2 on 5 matching bases. Judging by the DNA end, TRBJ2-7 fits better; the J call may be wrong. Germline loops: CDR1 KGHDR, CDR2 SFDVKD. The CDR3 is 15 residues long. In nucleotides, the CDR3 is TGTGCCACCAGTGATTTGGCGGAGAGAGAGGGTGAGCAGTACTTC. Translating gives CATSDLAEREGEQYF.

The rearrangement links TRBV20-1 to TRBJ2-1; 11 positions match TRBD1. Germline trimming cut 6 bases from V and 9 bases from J; bases unmatched to any gene: 10. The CDR3 length is 14 residues. Germline V gene data show CDR1 as DFQATT and CDR2 as SNEGSKA (reference sequence). The CDR3 DNA reads TGCAGTGCCGGCCCGGGACAGGGGGGTGCTGAGCAGTTCTTC. Its protein product is CSAGPGQGGAEQFF.

V and J are TRBV5-1 and TRBJ1-2; 7 bases agree with TRBD1. The ends lost 8 bases at V and 1 base at J; junction bases unmatched: 11. CDR1 and CDR2 from the germline V gene are SGHRS and YFSETQ. The CDR3 extends over 15 amino acids. In DNA, the CDR3 is TGCGCCAGAAAAGCCGGGACAGAGCTTAACTATGGCTACACCTTC. Protein sequence: CARKAGTELNYGYTF.

The chain couples TRBV27 to TRBJ1-5; 7 nucleotides align to TRBD1. From germline, CDR1 is MNHEY and CDR2 SMNVEV (reference sequence). The CDR3 has 15 residues. Trimming cost V 6 bases and J 7 bases; bases outside gene matches: 12. CDR3 residues: CASRRLGGVGQPQHF. The CDR3, as DNA: TGTGCCAGCAGGCGGCTAGGGGGCGTTGGGCAGCCCCAGCATTTT.

The chain combines TRBV7-9 with TRBJ1-2; D remains unclear. In germline, CDR1 is SEHNR, CDR2 FQNEAQ (reference sequence). This CDR3 has 14 amino acids. Deletions cut 7 bases from V and 1 base from J, with 13 bases between. The CDR3 region is CASKPSPSNYGYTF. The CDR3 nucleotides read TGTGCCAGCAAACCCAGTCCTAGTAACTATGGCTACACCTTC.

This clonotype has a handful of counts. The chain recombines TRBV4-2 with TRBJ2-5; D unclear. The J call is in doubt because the DNA end fits TRBJ2-7 better. The CDR3 is 14 residues long. Germline loops: CDR1 LGHNA, CDR2 YNFKEQ. The CDR3 nucleotides are TGTGCCAGCAGCCAAAATCTATTGGTCGACGAGCAGTACTTC. Protein: CASSQNLLVDEQYF.

The chain couples TRBV27 to TRBJ2-3; either TRBD1 or TRBD2 may supply D (6 bases each). This CDR3 has 14 residues. The V gene's germline CDR1 is MNHEY and CDR2 SMNVEV (reference sequence). V was cut by 5 bases and J by 7 bases, with 16 bases left in between. The CDR3 sequence is CASSPLGGTHTQYF. Written as DNA, the CDR3 is TGTGCCAGCAGTCCCCTAGGGGGGACACATACGCAGTATTTT.

The V call is TRBV4-1, the J call TRBJ1-4; D unresolved. The CDR3 extends over 12 amino acids. Per the germline V gene, CDR1 is MGHRA and CDR2 is YSYEKL. Trimming shortened V by 2 bases and J by 8 bases, and 6 bases separated the two germline ends. CDR3 sequence (DNA): TGCGCCAGCAGCCAAAATGGGGAAAAACTGTTTTTT. Translation: CASSQNGEKLFF.

The V gene is TRBV9, the J gene TRBJ1-2; weak D call: TRBD1 (5 bases). V gave up 1 base and J gave up 6 bases, with 10 bases separating them. Germline V gene sequence: CDR1 SGDLS, CDR2 YYNGEE. CDR3 size: 13 residues. The CDR3 DNA sequence: TGTGCCAGCAGCGTAATTACGGGGGATGGCTACACCTTC. It translates to CASSVITGDGYTF. Full variable domain (remainder filled in from reference TRBV9 and TRBJ1-2): DSGVTQTPKHLITATGQRVTLRCSPRSGDLSVYWYQQSLDQGLQFLIQYYNGEERAKGNILERFSAQQFPDLHSELNLSSLELGDSALYFCASSVITGDGYTFGSGTRLTVV.

The chain links TRBV6-2 or TRBV6-3 to TRBJ2-1, with TRBD2 identical over 11 bases. Trimming cost V 2 bases and J 0 bases; bases outside gene matches: 15. Germline loops: CDR1 MNHEY, CDR2 SVGEGT. There are 21 residues in the CDR3. The DNA of the CDR3 is TGTGCCAGCAGTTACCCTGCCCTAGCGGGGGGCCTCCCAAGCTCCTACAATGAGCAGTTCTTC. This translates into CASSYPALAGGLPSSYNEQFF.

The chain joins TRBV20-1 to TRBJ2-4, with D maybe TRBD2 (6 bases). Trimming pared 4 bases from V and 1 base from J, leaving 17 bases between. The CDR3 runs 16 residues. Germline V gene lookup returns CDR1 DFQATT and CDR2 SNEGSKA (reference sequence). The DNA for the CDR3 is TGCAGTGCTACCTCACCGAACCGGGGGGCCAAAAACATTCAGTACTTC. It codes for CSATSPNRGAKNIQYF.

This sequence joins TRBV4-3 and TRBJ2-7, with D tentatively TRBD2 (5 bases). Per germline, CDR1 LGHNA and CDR2 YSLEER. CDR3 size: 16 residues. V dropped 3 bases and J dropped 0 bases, with 15 bases sitting between them. The CDR3 sequence is CASSQQVLRDSYEQYF. Here the CDR3 DNA reads TGCGCCAGCAGCCAGCAAGTTCTGAGGGACTCCTACGAGCAGTACTTC.

The gene calls are TRBV15 and TRBJ2-7; maybe TRBD2 (5 bases). The CDR3 is made up of 12 amino acids. Trimming removed 1 base at V and 7 bases at J, with 8 bases between. Germline CDR1 reads LNHNV; CDR2 reads YYDKDF (reference sequence). The CDR3 DNA is TGTGCCACCAGCAGAGTCCCGGGGGAGCAGTACTTC. Translating it yields CATSRVPGEQYF.

This clonotype was seen more than once but under ten times. The CDR3 here is CASSQDREGYNEQFF. The CDR3 region has the DNA TGTGCCAGCAGCCAAGATCGAGAGGGCTACAATGAGCAGTTCTTC. This chain links TRBV4-2 with TRBJ2-1; possible D gene TRBD2, 5 bases. The CDR3 is 15 residues long. The V and J ends lost 0 bases and 3 bases respectively, with 9 bases between them. Germline CDR1 is LGHNA and CDR2 is YNFKEQ.

This chain uses TRBV12-3 or TRBV12-4 with TRBJ2-5, with D unclear. Trimming took off 6 bases at V and 2 bases at J, with 16 bases between the two ends. This CDR3 comprises 15 residues. CDR3 bases: TGTGCCAGCAGAAATCCTAGAGAGCCACAAGAGACCCAGTACTTC. Protein sequence: CASRNPREPQETQYF.

In regard to this clonotype: The junction does not match germline at one end; this may be a read error. This chain uses TRBV7-2 with TRBJ2-1; either TRBD1 or TRBD2 may fit D (5 bases each). The germline gives CDR1 SGHTA, CDR2 FQGNSA. The length of the CDR3 is 15 residues. This CDR3 is CASSLRGSPDNEQLF. The CDR3 DNA reads TGTGCCAGCAGCCTCCGGGGCTCTCCTGACAATGAGCAGTTATTC. Supplemented by reference TRBV7-2 and TRBJ2-1, the full variable domain reads GAGVSQSPSNKVTEKGKDVELRCDPISGHTALYWYRQSLGQGLEFLIYFQGNSAPDKSGLPSDRFSAERTGGSVSTLTIQRTQQEDSAVYLCASSLRGSPDNEQLFGPGTRLTVL.

The chain employs TRBV24-1 and TRBJ2-5, with TRBD1 matching 9 bases. V was clipped by 5 bases and J by 2 bases; unmatched bases: 11. The CDR3 loop spans 17 amino acids. The V gene's germline CDR1 is KGHDR and CDR2 SFDVKD. DNA of the CDR3: TGTGCCACCAGTGGTTTTGGGACAGGGCCCTCTCAAGAGACCCAGTACTTC. Translation gives CATSGFGTGPSQETQYF.

This clonotype was counted only a few times. An end of the junction does not agree with germline; a read error may underlie this. The V call is TRBV12-3 or TRBV12-4, the J call TRBJ2-1, with 8 bases lining up with TRBD2. The CDR3 totals 15 residues. The CDR3 sequence: CASSIAGPSYNEQFF. The CDR3, as DNA: TGTGCCAGCAGTATAGCGGGGCCTTCCTACAATGAGCAGTTCTTC.

V usage is TRBV27 and J usage is TRBJ1-2, with D possibly being TRBD1 (5 bases). The CDR3 is made up of 13 amino acids. Trimming removed 7 bases from V and 4 bases from J, with 13 bases in between. In germline, CDR1 is MNHEY, CDR2 SMNVEV (reference sequence). This CDR3 reads CASKARDSYGYTF. In nucleotides, the CDR3 is TGTGCCAGCAAGGCCAGGGATAGCTATGGCTACACCTTC.

This clonotype was counted between two and nine times. This chain uses TRBV7-6 with TRBJ2-7; maybe TRBD2 (7 bases). V was clipped by 1 base and J by 4 bases, with 20 bases between them. Germline assignment: CDR1 SGHVS and CDR2 FNYEAQ. The CDR3 has 17 residues. The CDR3 region has the DNA TGTGCCAGCAGCTTAGGGGACACGGGGGGTTTGTTTTACGAGCAGTACTTC. Translated, it gives CASSLGDTGGLFYEQYF.

The CDR3 region has the DNA TGTGCCAGCAGCTTGACTCCCCTCTCCTACAATGAGCAGTTCTTC. Its protein product is CASSLTPLSYNEQFF. The chain uses TRBV5-5 and TRBJ2-1; D unresolved. V was shortened by 1 base and J by 0 bases, with 8 bases between the two germline ends. CDR3 size: 15 residues. In germline, CDR1 is SGHKS, CDR2 YYEKEE (reference sequence). The complete variable domain, with remaining parts taken from reference TRBV5-5 and TRBJ2-1, reads DAGVTQSPTHLIKTRGQQVTLRCSPISGHKSVSWYQQVLGQGPQFIFQYYEKEERGRGNFPDRFSARQFPNYSSELNVNALLLGDSALYLCASSLTPLSYNEQFFGPGTRLTVL.

This clonotype was counted between two and nine times. This rearrangement joins TRBV27 to TRBJ2-1; 10 bases fit TRBD2. The germline V gene encodes CDR1 MNHEY and CDR2 SMNVEV (reference sequence). CDR3 length: 15 amino acids. The V segment lost 7 bases and the J segment 4 bases; nucleotides outside the gene matches: 7. CDR3 nucleotides: TGTGCCAGCACAAGCGGGGGGGAAAAATACAATGAGCAGTTCTTC. Its protein product is CASTSGGEKYNEQFF.

This chain links TRBV4-1 with TRBJ1-2; TRBD1 aligns across 7 bases. The J segment lost 4 bases and the V segment lost 3 bases, leaving 8 bases of the junction unmatched. Germline V gene sequence: CDR1 MGHRA, CDR2 YSYEKL. The CDR3 contains 15 residues. The CDR3, as DNA: TGCGCCAGCAGCCACGGTACCGGGACAGCCTATGGCTACACCTTC. Protein sequence: CASSHGTGTAYGYTF.

There are a few counts of this clonotype. This chain links TRBV12-3 or TRBV12-4 with TRBJ2-3, with TRBD1 matching over 7 bases. V was pared by 3 bases and J by 8 bases, with 17 bases of the junction left unmatched. CDR3 size: 17 residues. The CDR3 DNA is TGTGCCAGCAGTTTCTCGGCCGGCAGGGGGTTAGGGGGTACGCAGTATTTT. As protein: CASSFSAGRGLGGTQYF.

V usage is TRBV7-8 and J usage is TRBJ2-5, with 7 bases aligning to TRBD2. The length of the CDR3 is 16 residues. Losses at the gene ends were 1 base for V and 6 bases for J; bases not matched to a gene: 11. Germline V CDR1 and CDR2: SGHVS, FQNEAQ. The chain's CDR3 is CASSLVAAGLVKTQYF. CDR3 coding DNA: TGTGCCAGCAGCTTAGTGGCAGCGGGACTCGTAAAGACCCAGTACTTC.

V and J are TRBV7-2 and TRBJ2-5; D gene unclear. The germline V gene has CDR1 SGHTA and CDR2 FQGNSA. The CDR3 has 15 residues. V was clipped by 3 bases and J by 0 bases, with 11 bases between them. CDR3 coding DNA: TGTGCCAGCAGCTTCGACGGACGGAACCAAGAGACCCAGTACTTC. It specifies CASSFDGRNQETQYF.

The chain combines TRBV5-1 with TRBJ2-7; maybe TRBD1 (5 bases). The CDR3 spans 15 residues. Between the trimmed V and J ends, which lost 0 bases and 4 bases, there was a span of 14 bases. Germline CDR1 SGHRS, CDR2 YFSETQ. Here the CDR3 DNA reads TGCGCCAGCAGCTTGGGACCAGGGCTTGCATACGAGCAGTACTTC. It specifies CASSLGPGLAYEQYF.

The chain links TRBV10-3 to TRBJ2-1; maybe TRBD2 (6 bases). The closer fit of TRBJ2-7 to the DNA end suggests the J call may be wrong. CDR3 length: 16 residues. Germline CDR1 ENHRY, CDR2 SYGVKD. This chain's CDR3 is CAISESTEGFYNEQYF. In DNA, the CDR3 is TGTGCCATCAGTGAGTCGACGGAGGGGTTTTACAATGAGCAGTACTTC.